The entry below gives a single TCR beta chain sequence along with its context. The antigen is undetermined. V trimming: 2 bases; J trimming: 5 bases; junction bases outside the gene matches: 10. CDR3 length equals 16 residues. CDR1 and CDR2 from the germline V gene are PRHDT and FYEKMQ (reference sequence). This specimen belongs to a study of T cell repertoires in ileal Crohn's disease. General observations from the study: Compared with CD4 T cells, sorted CD8 cells carried more expanded clones.

Data came from immunoSEQ multiplex PCR; TCRdb stores just in-frame clones and leaves some out. The sample records several thousand clones, 65% to 90% being singletons. The chain recombines TRBV13 with TRBJ2-5; 8 positions match TRBD2. The source of this sequence is an adult with Crohn's disease. What was sequenced was ileal tissue. CDR3 residues: CASSLWYGGAGETQYF. The CDR3 DNA follows: TGTGCCAGCAGCTTATGGTACGGGGGGGCTGGTGAGACCCAGTACTTC. The whole variable domain, filled in from reference TRBV13 and TRBJ2-5, reads AAGVIQSPRHLIKEKRETATLKCYPIPRHDTVYWYQQGPGQDPQFLISFYEKMQSDKGSIPDRFSAQQFSDYHSELNMSSLELGDSALYFCASSLWYGGAGETQYFGPGTRLLVL.